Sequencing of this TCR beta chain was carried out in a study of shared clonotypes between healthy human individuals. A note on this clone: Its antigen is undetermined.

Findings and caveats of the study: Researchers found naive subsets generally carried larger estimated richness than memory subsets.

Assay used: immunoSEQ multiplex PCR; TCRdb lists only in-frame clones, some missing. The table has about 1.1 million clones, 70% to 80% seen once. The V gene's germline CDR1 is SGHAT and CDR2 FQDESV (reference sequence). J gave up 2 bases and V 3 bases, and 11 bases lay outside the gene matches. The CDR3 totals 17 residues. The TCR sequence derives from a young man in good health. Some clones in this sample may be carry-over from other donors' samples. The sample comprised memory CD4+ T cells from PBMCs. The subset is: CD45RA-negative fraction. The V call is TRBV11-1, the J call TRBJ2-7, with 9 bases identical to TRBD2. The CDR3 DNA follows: TGTGCCAGCAGCTTTGGCGAGGGACTAGCTTCTACCTACGAGCAGTACTTC. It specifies CASSFGEGLASTYEQYF.